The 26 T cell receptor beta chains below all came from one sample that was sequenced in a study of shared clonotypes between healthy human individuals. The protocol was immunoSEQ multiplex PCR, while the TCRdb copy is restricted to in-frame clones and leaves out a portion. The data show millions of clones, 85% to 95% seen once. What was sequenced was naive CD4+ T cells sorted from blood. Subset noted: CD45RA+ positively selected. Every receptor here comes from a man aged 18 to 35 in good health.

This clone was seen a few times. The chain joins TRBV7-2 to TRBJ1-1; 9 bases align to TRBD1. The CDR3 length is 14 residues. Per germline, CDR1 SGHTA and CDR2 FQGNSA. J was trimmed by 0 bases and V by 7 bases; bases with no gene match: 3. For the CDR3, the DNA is TGTGCCAGCACCCGACAGGGGGTGAACACTGAAGCTTTCTTT. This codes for CASTRQGVNTEAFF.

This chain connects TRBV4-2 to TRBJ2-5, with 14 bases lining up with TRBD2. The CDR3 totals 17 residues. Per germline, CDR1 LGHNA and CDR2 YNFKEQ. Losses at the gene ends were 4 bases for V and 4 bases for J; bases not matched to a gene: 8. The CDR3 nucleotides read TGTGCCAGCAGCCCAGGGACTAGCGGGGGCCAAAGAGAGACCCAGTACTTC. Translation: CASSPGTSGGQRETQYF.

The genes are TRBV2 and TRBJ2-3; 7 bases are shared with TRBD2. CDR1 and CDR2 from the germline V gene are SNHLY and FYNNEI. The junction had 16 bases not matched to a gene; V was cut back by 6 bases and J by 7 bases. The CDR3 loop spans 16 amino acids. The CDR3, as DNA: TGTGCCAGCAGCCCCGGGAGGCCAGCGGGGCATAATACGCAGTATTTT. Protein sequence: CASSPGRPAGHNTQYF.

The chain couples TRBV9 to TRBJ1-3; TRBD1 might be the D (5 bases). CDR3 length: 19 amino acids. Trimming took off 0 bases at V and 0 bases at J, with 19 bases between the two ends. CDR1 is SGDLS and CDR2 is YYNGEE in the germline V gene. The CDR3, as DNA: TGTGCCAGCAGCGTAGCGGTAACCGGGGGAACTACCTCTGGAAACACCATATATTTT. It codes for CASSVAVTGGTTSGNTIYF.

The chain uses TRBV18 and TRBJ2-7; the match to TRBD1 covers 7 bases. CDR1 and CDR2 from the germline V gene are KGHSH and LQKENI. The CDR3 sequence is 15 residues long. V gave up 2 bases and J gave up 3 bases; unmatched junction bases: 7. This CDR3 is CASSPGQVNYYEQYF. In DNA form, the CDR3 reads TGTGCCAGCTCACCAGGACAGGTTAATTACTACGAGCAGTACTTC.

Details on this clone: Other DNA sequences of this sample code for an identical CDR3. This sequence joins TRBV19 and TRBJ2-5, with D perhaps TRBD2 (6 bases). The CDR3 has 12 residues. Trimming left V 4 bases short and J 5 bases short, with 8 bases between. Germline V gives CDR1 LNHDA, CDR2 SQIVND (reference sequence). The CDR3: CASSRGEETQYF. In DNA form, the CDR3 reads TGTGCCAGTAGTAGGGGGGAGGAGACCCAGTACTTC.

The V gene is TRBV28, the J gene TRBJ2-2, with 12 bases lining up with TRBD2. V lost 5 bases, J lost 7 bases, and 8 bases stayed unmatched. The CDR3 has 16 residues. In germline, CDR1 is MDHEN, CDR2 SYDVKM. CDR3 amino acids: CASSRTLAGGFGELFF. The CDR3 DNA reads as TGTGCCAGCAGTCGCACACTAGCGGGGGGTTTCGGGGAGCTGTTTTTT. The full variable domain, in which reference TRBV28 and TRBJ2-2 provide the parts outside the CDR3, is DVKVTQSSRYLVKRTGEKVFLECVQDMDHENMFWYRQDPGLGLRLIYFSYDVKMKEKGDIPEGYSVSREKKERFSLILESASTNQTSMYLCASSRTLAGGFGELFFGEGSRLTVL.

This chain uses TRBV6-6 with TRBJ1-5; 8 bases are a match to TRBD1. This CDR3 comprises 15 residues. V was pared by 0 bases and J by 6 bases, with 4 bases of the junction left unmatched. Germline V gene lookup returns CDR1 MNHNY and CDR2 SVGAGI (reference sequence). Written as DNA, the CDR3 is TGTGCCAGCAGTTACTCACAGGGGGTGAGTCAGCCCCAGCATTTT. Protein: CASSYSQGVSQPQHF.

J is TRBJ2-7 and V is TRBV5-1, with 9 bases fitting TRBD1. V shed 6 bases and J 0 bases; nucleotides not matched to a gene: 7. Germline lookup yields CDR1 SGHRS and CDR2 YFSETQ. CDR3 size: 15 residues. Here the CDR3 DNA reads TGCGCCAGCACCGTAGGGACAGGGCTCTCCTACGAGCAGTACTTC. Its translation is CASTVGTGLSYEQYF.

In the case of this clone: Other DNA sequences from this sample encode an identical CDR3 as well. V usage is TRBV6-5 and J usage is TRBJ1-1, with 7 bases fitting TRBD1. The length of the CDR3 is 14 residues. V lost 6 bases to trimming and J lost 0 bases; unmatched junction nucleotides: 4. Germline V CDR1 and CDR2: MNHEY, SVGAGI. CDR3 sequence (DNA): TGTGCCAGCAGACCGACAGGGTTGAACACTGAAGCTTTCTTT. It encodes CASRPTGLNTEAFF.

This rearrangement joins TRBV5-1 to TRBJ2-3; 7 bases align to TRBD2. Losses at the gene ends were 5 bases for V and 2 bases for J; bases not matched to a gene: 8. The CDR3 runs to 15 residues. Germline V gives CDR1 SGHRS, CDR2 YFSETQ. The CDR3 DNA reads TGCGCCAGCAGTCCGGGACTACTAGACACAGATACGCAGTATTTT. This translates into CASSPGLLDTDTQYF. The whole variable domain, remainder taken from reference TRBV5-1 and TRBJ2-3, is KAGVTQTPRYLIKTRGQQVTLSCSPISGHRSVSWYQQTPGQGLQFLFEYFSETQRNKGNFPGRFSGRQFSNSRSEMNVSTLELGDSALYLCASSPGLLDTDTQYFGPGTRLTVL.

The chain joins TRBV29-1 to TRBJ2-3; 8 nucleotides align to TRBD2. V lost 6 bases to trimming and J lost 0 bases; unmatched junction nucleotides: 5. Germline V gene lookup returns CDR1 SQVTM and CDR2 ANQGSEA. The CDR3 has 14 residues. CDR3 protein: CSVLGRGSTDTQYF. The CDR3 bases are TGCAGCGTCCTCGGGAGGGGAAGCACAGATACGCAGTATTTT.

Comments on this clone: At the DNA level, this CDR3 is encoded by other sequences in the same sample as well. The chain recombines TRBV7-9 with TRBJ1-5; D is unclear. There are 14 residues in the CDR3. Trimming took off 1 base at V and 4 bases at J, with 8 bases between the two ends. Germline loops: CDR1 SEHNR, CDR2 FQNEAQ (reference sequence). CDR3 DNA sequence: TGTGCCAGCAGCTTAGAGGGTGGAAATCAGCCCCAGCATTTT. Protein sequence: CASSLEGGNQPQHF.

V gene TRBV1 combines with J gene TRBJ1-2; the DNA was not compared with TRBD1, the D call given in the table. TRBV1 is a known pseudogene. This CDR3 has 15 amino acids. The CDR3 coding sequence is TGCACCAGCAGCCTTAGGTCCCGGGACAGCCATGGCTACACCTTC. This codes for CTSSLRSRDSHGYTF.

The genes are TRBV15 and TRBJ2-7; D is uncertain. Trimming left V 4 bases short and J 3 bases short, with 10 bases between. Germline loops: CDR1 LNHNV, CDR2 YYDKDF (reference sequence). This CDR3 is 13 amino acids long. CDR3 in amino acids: CATSTWLSYEQYF. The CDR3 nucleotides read TGTGCCACCAGCACTTGGCTGAGCTACGAGCAGTACTTC.

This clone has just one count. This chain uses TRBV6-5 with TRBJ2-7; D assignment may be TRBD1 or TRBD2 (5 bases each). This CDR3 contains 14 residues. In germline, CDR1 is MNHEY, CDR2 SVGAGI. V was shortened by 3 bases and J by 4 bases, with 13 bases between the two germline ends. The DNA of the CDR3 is TGTGCCAGCAGTTATTCGGGACGGGATTACGAGCAGTACTTC. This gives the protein CASSYSGRDYEQYF.

CDR3 residues: CASSFLRGITDTQYF. The CDR3 DNA follows: TGCGCCAGCAGCTTCCTACGCGGGATAACAGATACGCAGTATTTT. The chain combines TRBV5-1 with TRBJ2-3, with D possibly TRBD2 on 6 matching bases. Germline lookup yields CDR1 SGHRS and CDR2 YFSETQ. Trimming took 2 bases from V and 3 from J, leaving 13 bases between them. This CDR3 contains 15 residues.

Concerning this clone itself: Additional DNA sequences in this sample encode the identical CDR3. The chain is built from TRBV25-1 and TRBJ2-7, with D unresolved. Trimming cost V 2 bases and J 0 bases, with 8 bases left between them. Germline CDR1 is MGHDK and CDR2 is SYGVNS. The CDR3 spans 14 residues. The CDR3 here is CASSEAGSSYEQYF. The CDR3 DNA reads TGTGCCAGCAGTGAAGCAGGCAGCTCCTACGAGCAGTACTTC.

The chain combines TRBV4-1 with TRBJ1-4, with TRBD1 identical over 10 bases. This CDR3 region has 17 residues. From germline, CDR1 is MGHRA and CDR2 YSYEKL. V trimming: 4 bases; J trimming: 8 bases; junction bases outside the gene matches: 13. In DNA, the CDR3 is TGCGCCAGCAGCCCCACTGAGCGACAGGGGGCAAGGGAAAAACTGTTTTTT. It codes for CASSPTERQGAREKLFF.

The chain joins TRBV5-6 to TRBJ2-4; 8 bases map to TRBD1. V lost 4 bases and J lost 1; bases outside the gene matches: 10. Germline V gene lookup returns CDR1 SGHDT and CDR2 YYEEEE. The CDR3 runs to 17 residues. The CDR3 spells CASSRTGLGMAKNIQYF. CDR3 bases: TGTGCCAGCAGCCGGACAGGGTTGGGTATGGCCAAAAACATTCAGTACTTC.

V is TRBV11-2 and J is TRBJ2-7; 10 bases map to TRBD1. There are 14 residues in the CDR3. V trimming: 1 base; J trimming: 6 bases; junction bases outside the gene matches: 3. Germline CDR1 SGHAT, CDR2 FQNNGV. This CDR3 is CASSLGTGGFEQYF. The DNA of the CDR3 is TGTGCCAGCAGCTTAGGGACAGGGGGGTTCGAGCAGTACTTC.

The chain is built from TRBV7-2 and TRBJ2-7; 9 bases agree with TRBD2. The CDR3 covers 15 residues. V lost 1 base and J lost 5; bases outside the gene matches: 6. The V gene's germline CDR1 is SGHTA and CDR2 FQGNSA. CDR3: CASSLELAGAHEQYF. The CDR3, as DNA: TGTGCCAGCAGCTTAGAATTAGCGGGAGCCCACGAGCAGTACTTC.

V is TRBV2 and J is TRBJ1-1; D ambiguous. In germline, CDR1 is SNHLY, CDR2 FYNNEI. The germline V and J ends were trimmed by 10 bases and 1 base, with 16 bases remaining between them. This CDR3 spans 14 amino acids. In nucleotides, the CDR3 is TGTGCCACTGCTGGCTGGGGAGGGAACACTGAAGCTTTCTTT. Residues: CATAGWGGNTEAFF. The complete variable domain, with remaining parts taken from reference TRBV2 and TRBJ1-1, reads EPEVTQTPSHQVTQMGQEVILRCVPISNHLYFYWYRQILGQKVEFLVSFYNNEISEKSEIFDDQFSVERPDGSNFTLKIRSTKLEDSAMYFCATAGWGGNTEAFFGQGTRLTVV.

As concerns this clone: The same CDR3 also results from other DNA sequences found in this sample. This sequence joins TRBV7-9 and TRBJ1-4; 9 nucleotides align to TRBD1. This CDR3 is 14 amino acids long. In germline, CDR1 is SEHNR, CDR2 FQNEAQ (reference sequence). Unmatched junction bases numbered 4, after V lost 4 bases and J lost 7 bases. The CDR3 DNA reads TGTGCCAGCAGCTCGGGACAGGGAGGTGAAAAACTGTTTTTT. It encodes CASSSGQGGEKLFF.

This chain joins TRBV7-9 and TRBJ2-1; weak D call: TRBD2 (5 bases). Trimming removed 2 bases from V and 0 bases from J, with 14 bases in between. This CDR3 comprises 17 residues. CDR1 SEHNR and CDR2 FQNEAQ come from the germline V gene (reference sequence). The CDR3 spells CASSLTGLSFSYNEQFF. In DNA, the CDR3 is TGTGCCAGCAGCTTAACTGGACTGTCATTCTCCTACAATGAGCAGTTCTTC.

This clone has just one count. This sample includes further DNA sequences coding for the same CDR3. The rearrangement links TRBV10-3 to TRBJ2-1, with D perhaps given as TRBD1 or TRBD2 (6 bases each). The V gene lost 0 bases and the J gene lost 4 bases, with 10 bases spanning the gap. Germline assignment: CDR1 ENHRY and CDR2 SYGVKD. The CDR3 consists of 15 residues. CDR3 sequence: CAISESGGGYNEQFF. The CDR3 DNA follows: TGTGCCATCAGTGAGTCAGGGGGAGGATACAATGAGCAGTTCTTC.